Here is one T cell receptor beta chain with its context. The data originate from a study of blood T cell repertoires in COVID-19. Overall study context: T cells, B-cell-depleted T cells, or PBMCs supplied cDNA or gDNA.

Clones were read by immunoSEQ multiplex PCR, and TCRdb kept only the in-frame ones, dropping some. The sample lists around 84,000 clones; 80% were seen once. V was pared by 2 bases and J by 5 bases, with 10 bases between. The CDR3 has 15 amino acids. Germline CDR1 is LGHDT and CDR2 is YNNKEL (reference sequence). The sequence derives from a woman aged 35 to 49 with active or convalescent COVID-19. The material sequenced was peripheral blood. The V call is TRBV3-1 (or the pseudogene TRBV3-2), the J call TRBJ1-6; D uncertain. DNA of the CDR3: TGTGCCAGCAGCCAAACAGCTGGCAATAATTCACCCCTCCACTTT. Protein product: CASSQTAGNNSPLHF.